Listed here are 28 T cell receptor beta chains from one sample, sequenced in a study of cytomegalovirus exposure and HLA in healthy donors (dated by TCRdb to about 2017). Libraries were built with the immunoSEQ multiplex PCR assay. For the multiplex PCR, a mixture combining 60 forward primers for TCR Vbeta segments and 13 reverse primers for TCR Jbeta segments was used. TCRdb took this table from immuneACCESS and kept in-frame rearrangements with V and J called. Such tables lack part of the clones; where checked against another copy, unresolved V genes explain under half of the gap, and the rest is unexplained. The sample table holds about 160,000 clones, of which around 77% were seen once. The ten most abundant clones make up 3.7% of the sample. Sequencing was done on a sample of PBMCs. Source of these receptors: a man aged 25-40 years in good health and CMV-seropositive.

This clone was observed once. In DNA, the CDR3 is TGCAGCGTTGAAGACGGGGGCGAGCAGTACTTC. Amino acids: CSVEDGGEQYF. J is TRBJ2-7 and V is TRBV29-1; the D gene is possibly TRBD2 (6 bases). V lost 0 bases, J lost 6 bases, and 6 bases lay in between. Germline CDR1 and CDR2: SQVTM and ANQGSEA. This CDR3 region has 11 residues.

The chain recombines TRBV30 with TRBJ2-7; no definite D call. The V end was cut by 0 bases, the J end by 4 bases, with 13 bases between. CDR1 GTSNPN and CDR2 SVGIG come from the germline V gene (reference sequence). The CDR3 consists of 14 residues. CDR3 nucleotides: TGTGCCTGGAGTGTTGAGGTCGGTTTGTACGAGCAGTACTTC. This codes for CAWSVEVGLYEQYF.

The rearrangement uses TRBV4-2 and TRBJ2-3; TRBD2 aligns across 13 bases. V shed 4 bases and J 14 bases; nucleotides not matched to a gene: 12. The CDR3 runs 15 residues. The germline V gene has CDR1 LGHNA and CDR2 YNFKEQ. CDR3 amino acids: CASSPGTSGALGLYF. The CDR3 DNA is TGTGCCAGCAGCCCCGGGACTAGCGGGGCCCTAGGTCTGTATTTT.

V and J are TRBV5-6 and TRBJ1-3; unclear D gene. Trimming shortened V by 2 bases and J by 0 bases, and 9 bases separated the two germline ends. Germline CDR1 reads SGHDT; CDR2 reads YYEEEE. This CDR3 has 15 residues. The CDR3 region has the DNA TGTGCCAGCAGCTTTAAGTCGAGCTCTGGAAACACCATATATTTT. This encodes CASSFKSSSGNTIYF.

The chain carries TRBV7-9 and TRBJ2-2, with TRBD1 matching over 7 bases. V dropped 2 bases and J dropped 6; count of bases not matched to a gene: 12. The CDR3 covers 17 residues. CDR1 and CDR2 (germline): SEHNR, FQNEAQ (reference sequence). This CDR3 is CASSLPRQGAPPGELFF. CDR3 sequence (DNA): TGTGCCAGCAGCTTACCGAGACAGGGAGCTCCACCCGGGGAGCTGTTTTTT.

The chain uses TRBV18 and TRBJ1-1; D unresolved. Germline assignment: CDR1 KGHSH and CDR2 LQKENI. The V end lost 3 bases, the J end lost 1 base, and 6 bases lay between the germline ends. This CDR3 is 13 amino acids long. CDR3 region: CASSPRGNTEAFF. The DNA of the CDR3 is TGTGCCAGCTCACCGCGGGGGAACACTGAAGCTTTCTTT.

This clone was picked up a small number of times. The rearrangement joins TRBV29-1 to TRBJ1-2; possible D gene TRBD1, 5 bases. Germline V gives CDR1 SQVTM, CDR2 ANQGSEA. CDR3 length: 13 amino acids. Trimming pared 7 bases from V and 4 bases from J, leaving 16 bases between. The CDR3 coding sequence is TGCAGCGCTCTGGGAGGGGAATTCTATGGCTACACCTTC. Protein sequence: CSALGGEFYGYTF.

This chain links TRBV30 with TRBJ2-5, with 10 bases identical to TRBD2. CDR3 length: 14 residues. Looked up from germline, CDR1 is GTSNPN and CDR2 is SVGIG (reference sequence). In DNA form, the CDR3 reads TGTGCTTTCTCTAGCGGGGGAAGCCAAGAGACCCAGTACTTC. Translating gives CAFSSGGSQETQYF.

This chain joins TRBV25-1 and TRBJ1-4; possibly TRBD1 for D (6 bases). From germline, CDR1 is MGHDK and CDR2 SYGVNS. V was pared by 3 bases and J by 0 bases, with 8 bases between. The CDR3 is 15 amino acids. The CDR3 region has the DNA TGTGCCAGCAGTGATAGACAGGCAACTAATGAAAAACTGTTTTTT. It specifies CASSDRQATNEKLFF.

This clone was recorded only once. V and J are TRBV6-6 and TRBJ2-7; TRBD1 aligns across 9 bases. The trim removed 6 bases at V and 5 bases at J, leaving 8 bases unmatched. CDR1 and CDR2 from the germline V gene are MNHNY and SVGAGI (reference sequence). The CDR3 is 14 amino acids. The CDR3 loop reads CASRHRDRVHEQYF. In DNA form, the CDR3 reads TGTGCCAGCAGACACCGGGACAGGGTCCACGAGCAGTACTTC.

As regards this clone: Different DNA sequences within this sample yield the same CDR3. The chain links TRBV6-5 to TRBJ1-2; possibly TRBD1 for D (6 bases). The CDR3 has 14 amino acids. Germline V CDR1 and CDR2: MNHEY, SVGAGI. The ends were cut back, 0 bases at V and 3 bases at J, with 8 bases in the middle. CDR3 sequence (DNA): TGTGCCAGCAGTTACTCGACAGGAGACTATGGCTACACCTTC. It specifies CASSYSTGDYGYTF.

As DNA, the CDR3 is TGTGCCAGCAGCTTTGGGACTAGCACAGATACGCAGTATTTT. Translation gives CASSFGTSTDTQYF. The gene calls are TRBV5-4 and TRBJ2-3; D may be TRBD2 (6 bases). The CDR3 contains 14 residues. Trimming took off 2 bases at V and 0 bases at J, with 7 bases between the two ends. Germline V gene sequence: CDR1 SGHNT, CDR2 YYREEE (reference sequence).

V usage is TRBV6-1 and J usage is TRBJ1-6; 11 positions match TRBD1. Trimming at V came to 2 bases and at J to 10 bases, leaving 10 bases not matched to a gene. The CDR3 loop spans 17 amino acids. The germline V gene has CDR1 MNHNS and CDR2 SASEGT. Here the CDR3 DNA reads TGTGCCAGCAGTGAAATCCACGGGACAGGGGGTGGGTCACCCCTCCACTTT. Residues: CASSEIHGTGGGSPLHF.

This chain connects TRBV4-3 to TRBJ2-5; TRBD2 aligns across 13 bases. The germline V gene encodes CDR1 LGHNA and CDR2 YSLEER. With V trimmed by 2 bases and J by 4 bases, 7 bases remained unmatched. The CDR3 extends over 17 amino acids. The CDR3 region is CASSQWTSGGSGETQYF. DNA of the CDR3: TGCGCCAGCAGCCAATGGACTAGCGGGGGCTCGGGAGAGACCCAGTACTTC.

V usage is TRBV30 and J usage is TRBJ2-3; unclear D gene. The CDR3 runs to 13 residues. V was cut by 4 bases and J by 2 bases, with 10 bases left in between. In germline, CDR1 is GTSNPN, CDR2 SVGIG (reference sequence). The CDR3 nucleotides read TGTGCCTGGAATCGTATCTACACAGATACGCAGTATTTT. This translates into CAWNRIYTDTQYF. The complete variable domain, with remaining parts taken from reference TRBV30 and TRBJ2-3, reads SQTIHQWPATLVQPVGSPLSLECTVEGTSNPNLYWYRQAAGRGLQLLFYSVGIGQISSEVPQNLSASRPQDRQFILSSKKLLLSDSGFYLCAWNRIYTDTQYFGPGTRLTVL.

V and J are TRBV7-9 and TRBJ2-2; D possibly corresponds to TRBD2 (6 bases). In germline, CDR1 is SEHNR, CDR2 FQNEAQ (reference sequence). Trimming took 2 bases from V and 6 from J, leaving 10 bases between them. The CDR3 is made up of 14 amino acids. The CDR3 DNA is TGTGCCAGCAGCTTATTCTCGGGGGCCGGGGAGCTGTTTTTT. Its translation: CASSLFSGAGELFF.

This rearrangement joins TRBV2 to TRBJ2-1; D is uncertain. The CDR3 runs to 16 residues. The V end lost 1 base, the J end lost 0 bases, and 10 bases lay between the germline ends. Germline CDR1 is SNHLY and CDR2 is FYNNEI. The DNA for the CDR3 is TGTGCCAGCAGTGAAGTTGGTCCTAGCTCCTACAATGAGCAGTTCTTC. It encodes CASSEVGPSSYNEQFF.

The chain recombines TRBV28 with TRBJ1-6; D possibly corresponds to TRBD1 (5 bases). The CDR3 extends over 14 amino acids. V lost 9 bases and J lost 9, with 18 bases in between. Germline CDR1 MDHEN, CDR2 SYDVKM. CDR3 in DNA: TGTGCCAGTCGAGTCGGGGGTCAGGGTTCACCCCTCCACTTT. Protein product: CASRVGGQGSPLHF.

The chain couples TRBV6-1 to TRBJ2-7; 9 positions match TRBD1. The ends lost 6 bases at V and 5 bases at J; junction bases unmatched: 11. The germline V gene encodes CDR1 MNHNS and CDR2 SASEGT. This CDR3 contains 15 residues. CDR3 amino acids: CASSLPDRGGNEQYF. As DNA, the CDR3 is TGTGCCAGCAGCCTCCCCGACAGGGGGGGGAACGAGCAGTACTTC.

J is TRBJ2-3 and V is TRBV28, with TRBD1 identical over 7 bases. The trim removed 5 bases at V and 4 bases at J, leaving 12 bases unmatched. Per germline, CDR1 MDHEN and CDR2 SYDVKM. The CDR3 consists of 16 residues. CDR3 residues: CASSPGWQGVPDTQYF. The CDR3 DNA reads TGTGCCAGCAGTCCCGGTTGGCAGGGGGTGCCAGATACGCAGTATTTT.

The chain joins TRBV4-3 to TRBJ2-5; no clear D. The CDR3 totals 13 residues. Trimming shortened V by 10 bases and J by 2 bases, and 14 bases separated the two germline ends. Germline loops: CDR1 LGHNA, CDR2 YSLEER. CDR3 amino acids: CATSLGFQETQYF. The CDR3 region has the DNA TGCGCCACCTCTCTCGGGTTTCAAGAGACCCAGTACTTC.

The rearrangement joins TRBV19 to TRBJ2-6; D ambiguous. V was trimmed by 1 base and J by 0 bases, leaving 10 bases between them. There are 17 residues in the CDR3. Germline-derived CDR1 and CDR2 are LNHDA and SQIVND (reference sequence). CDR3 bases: TGTGCCAGTAGTATAGTGTTTAGGAGCTCTGGGGCCAACGTCCTGACTTTC. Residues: CASSIVFRSSGANVLTF.

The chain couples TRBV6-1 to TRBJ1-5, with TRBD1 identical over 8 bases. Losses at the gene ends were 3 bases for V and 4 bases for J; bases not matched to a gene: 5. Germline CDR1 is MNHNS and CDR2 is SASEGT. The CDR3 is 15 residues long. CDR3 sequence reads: CASSDGGTGNQPQHF. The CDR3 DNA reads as TGTGCCAGCAGTGATGGAGGGACAGGAAATCAGCCCCAGCATTTT.

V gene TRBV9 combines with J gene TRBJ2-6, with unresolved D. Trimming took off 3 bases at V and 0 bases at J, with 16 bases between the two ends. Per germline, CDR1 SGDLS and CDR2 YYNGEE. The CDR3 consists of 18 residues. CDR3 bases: TGTGCCAGCAGCGCCCCCCCTGGCGGAAGCTCTGGGGCCAACGTCCTGACTTTC. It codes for CASSAPPGGSSGANVLTF.

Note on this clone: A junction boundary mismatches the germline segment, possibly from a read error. CDR3 sequence (DNA): TGTACCAGCAGCTATTTAGCATCTGAGCAGTACTTC. It yields the protein CTSSYLASEQYF. The gene calls are TRBV7-9 and TRBJ2-7; no firm D call. The CDR3 runs to 12 residues. Germline V CDR1 and CDR2: SEHNR, FQNEAQ (reference sequence).

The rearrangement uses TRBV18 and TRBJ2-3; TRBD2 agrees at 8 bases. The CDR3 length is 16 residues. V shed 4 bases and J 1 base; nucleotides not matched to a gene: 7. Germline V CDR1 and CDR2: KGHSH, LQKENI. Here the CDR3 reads CASSQTGGAGTDTQYF. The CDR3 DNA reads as TGTGCCAGCTCACAAACCGGGGGGGCTGGCACAGATACGCAGTATTTT.

This chain's CDR3 is CASSQETGSNQPQHF. CDR3 DNA: TGCGCCAGCAGCCAAGAGACGGGGAGCAATCAGCCCCAGCATTTT. This chain connects TRBV4-3 to TRBJ1-5; D gene unclear. V was pared by 0 bases and J by 1 base, with 7 bases between. This CDR3 has 15 amino acids. Germline loops: CDR1 LGHNA, CDR2 YSLEER.

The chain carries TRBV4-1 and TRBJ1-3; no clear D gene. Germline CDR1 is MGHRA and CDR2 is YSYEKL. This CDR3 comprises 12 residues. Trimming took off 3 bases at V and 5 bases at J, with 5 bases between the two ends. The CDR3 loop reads CASSHLRNTIYF. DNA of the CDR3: TGCGCCAGCAGCCACCTAAGAAACACCATATATTTT.